One sample yielded the 22 T cell receptor beta chains listed below, sequenced in a study of T cells after yellow fever vaccination. Via MiXCR, TCRdb re-called the 5' RACE reads, giving one row per CDR3 protein. The sample has about 240,000 distinct CDR3 sequences, 6.9% seen once. The specimen was CD4+ T cells sorted from PBMCs, collected 15 days after the yellow fever booster vaccination. All receptors come from a man aged 25 to 45 who received the YFV17D yellow fever vaccine.

In its sample, this clonotype was seen a few times. The gene calls are TRBV6-2 or TRBV6-3 and TRBJ2-1; TRBD2 matches at 7 bases. Germline V gene data show CDR1 as MNHEY and CDR2 as SVGEGT. After removal of 5 bases from V and 10 bases from J, the junction contained 20 bases not matched to a gene. This CDR3 comprises 17 residues. DNA for the CDR3: TGTGCCAGCAGTGAGACTAGCACCACGGGACCCAGGTCGGAGCAGTTCTTC. It specifies CASSETSTTGPRSEQFF.

This clonotype was seen many times. The gene calls are TRBV5-1 and TRBJ1-1; 8 nucleotides match TRBD1. V gave up 6 bases and J gave up 5 bases; unmatched junction bases: 9. This CDR3 has 14 amino acids. Germline CDR1 reads SGHRS; CDR2 reads YFSETQ. The CDR3 protein is CASTSGQAGTEAFF. CDR3 bases: TGCGCCAGCACCTCGGGACAGGCGGGTACTGAAGCTTTCTTT.

The genes are TRBV18 and TRBJ2-3; D is uncertain. This CDR3 spans 15 amino acids. The V and J ends lost 3 bases and 0 bases respectively, with 10 bases between them. Germline loops: CDR1 KGHSH, CDR2 LQKENI. This CDR3 is CASSPPSLSTDTQYF. The CDR3 DNA follows: TGTGCCAGCTCACCGCCCAGCCTAAGCACAGATACGCAGTATTTT.

The chain recombines TRBV6-6 with TRBJ2-1; D may be TRBD1 (6 bases). V gave up 0 bases and J gave up 10 bases, with 10 bases separating them. CDR3 length equals 13 residues. Germline V CDR1 and CDR2: MNHNY, SVGAGI (reference sequence). The CDR3 here is CASSYSIGQEQFF. The CDR3 bases are TGTGCCAGCAGTTACTCGATCGGACAGGAGCAGTTCTTC.

This clonotype appeared many times. J is TRBJ1-1 and V is TRBV20-1; the D gene is possibly TRBD1 (6 bases). Between the trimmed V and J ends, which lost 1 base and 1 base, there was a span of 10 bases. Germline lookup yields CDR1 DFQATT and CDR2 SNEGSKA (reference sequence). The CDR3 extends over 14 amino acids. The CDR3 here is CSARVGGWNTEAFF. In nucleotides, the CDR3 is TGCAGTGCTAGAGTTGGGGGCTGGAACACTGAAGCTTTCTTT.

The chain joins TRBV7-4 to TRBJ1-2; weak D call: TRBD1 (6 bases). Germline CDR1 reads SGHVT; CDR2 reads SQSDAQ. V was clipped by 2 bases and J by 5 bases, with 21 bases between them. The length of the CDR3 is 17 residues. In DNA, the CDR3 is TGTGCCAGCAGCTTAAGGTCAAATGAACAGGGTTGTTATGGCTACACCTTC. Its protein product is CASSLRSNEQGCYGYTF.

This clonotype was recorded a few times. The chain is built from TRBV4-3 and TRBJ2-1; maybe TRBD2 (6 bases). Trimming took off 1 base at V and 9 bases at J, with 13 bases between the two ends. This CDR3 is 14 amino acids long. Germline V gene lookup returns CDR1 LGHNA and CDR2 YSLEER. This chain's CDR3 is CASSQVGGQGEQFF. CDR3 nucleotides: TGCGCCAGCAGCCAAGTTGGAGGGCAGGGTGAGCAGTTCTTC.

Many counts were recorded for this clonotype. This rearrangement joins TRBV7-7 to TRBJ2-2; 14 bases map to TRBD2. V shed 8 bases and J 6 bases; nucleotides not matched to a gene: 2. The CDR3 is made up of 14 amino acids. The V gene's germline CDR1 is SSHAT and CDR2 FNYEAQ (reference sequence). CDR3 coding DNA: TGTGCCAGCGGGACTAGCGGGAGTTCCGGGGAGCTGTTTTTT. This gives the protein CASGTSGSSGELFF.

The gene calls are TRBV6-5 and TRBJ2-2, with TRBD2 matching over 9 bases. This CDR3 comprises 17 residues. The germline V gene encodes CDR1 MNHEY and CDR2 SVGAGI. The trim removed 2 bases at V and 0 bases at J, leaving 4 bases unmatched. The CDR3 region has the DNA TGTGCCAGCAGTTACCTAGCGGGAAATCCGAACACCGGGGAGCTGTTTTTT. This sequence encodes CASSYLAGNPNTGELFF.

CDR3 bases: TGTGCCAGCATGAGGGGGAACTCCTACGAGCAGTACTTC. It yields the protein CASMRGNSYEQYF. The rearrangement links TRBV2 to TRBJ2-7; perhaps TRBD1 as D (6 bases). The CDR3 sequence is 13 residues long. V shed 7 bases and J shed 0 bases, with 10 bases lying between them. Germline CDR1 is SNHLY and CDR2 is FYNNEI.

This clonotype was seen a handful of times. The J gene is TRBJ2-6, the V gene TRBV15; TRBD1 is a possible D gene (6 bases). Trimming took 1 base from V and 1 from J, leaving 8 bases between them. The length of the CDR3 is 16 residues. Per germline, CDR1 LNHNV and CDR2 YYDKDF (reference sequence). CDR3 sequence reads: CATSRARGSGANVLTF. CDR3 coding DNA: TGTGCCACCAGCAGAGCCAGGGGTTCTGGGGCCAACGTCCTGACTTTC.

This chain joins TRBV10-3 and TRBJ2-3, with 11 bases identical to TRBD2. The germline CDR1 and CDR2 sequences are ENHRY and SYGVKD. With V trimmed by 2 bases and J by 3 bases, 10 bases remained unmatched. The CDR3 loop spans 18 amino acids. In nucleotides, the CDR3 is TGTGCCATCAGTGAGAGAAGAACTAGCGGGAGTGGTACAGATACGCAGTATTTT. Translating gives CAISERRTSGSGTDTQYF.

The J gene is TRBJ2-3, the V gene TRBV11-1; 11 positions match TRBD2. The CDR3 spans 18 residues. The germline gives CDR1 SGHAT, CDR2 FQDESV (reference sequence). The CDR3 protein is CAYLNGLAGGTGADTQYF. The DNA for the CDR3 is TGTGCATATCTCAACGGGCTAGCGGGAGGAACGGGTGCAGATACGCAGTATTTT.

V gene TRBV10-2 combines with J gene TRBJ1-6; D not certain. The germline gives CDR1 WSHSY, CDR2 SAAADI. Trimming left V 8 bases short and J 14 bases short, with 16 bases between. This CDR3 is built from 12 residues. The DNA of the CDR3 is TGCGCCAGCTCGGTACCAAATGGGGCCCTCCACTTT. Protein: CASSVPNGALHF.

V usage is TRBV2 and J usage is TRBJ2-7; no firm D call. The CDR3 has 12 amino acids. Deletions cut 7 bases from V and 3 bases from J, with 10 bases between. From germline, CDR1 is SNHLY and CDR2 FYNNEI. In DNA, the CDR3 is TGTGCCAGCACCTCAGACGGCTACGAGCAGTACTTC. It specifies CASTSDGYEQYF.

This clonotype was counted between two and nine times. The chain links TRBV10-3 to TRBJ1-6, with TRBD1 identical over 9 bases. Germline-derived CDR1 and CDR2 are ENHRY and SYGVKD. The CDR3 is 13 amino acids. Trimming took 6 bases from V and 8 from J; bases not matched to a gene: 2. CDR3 DNA sequence: TGTGCCATCAGCCGGGACAGGGATTCACCCCTCCACTTT. Protein sequence: CAISRDRDSPLHF.

This clonotype was detected ten times or more. The CDR3 loop reads CASSLVGMGYTF. DNA for the CDR3: TGTGCCAGCAGCTTAGTAGGGATGGGCTACACCTTC. The rearrangement links TRBV7-2 to TRBJ1-2; D is unresolved. Germline CDR1 reads SGHTA; CDR2 reads FQGNSA. Trimming left V 1 base short and J 8 bases short, with 8 bases between. The CDR3 consists of 12 residues.

The J gene is TRBJ2-7, the V gene TRBV14, with D tentatively TRBD2 (6 bases). The CDR3 runs 16 residues. Germline V gene data show CDR1 as SGHDN and CDR2 as FVKESK. The germline V and J ends were trimmed by 4 bases and 2 bases, with 18 bases remaining between them. The CDR3 sequence is CASSPRGGTVAYEQYF. CDR3 nucleotide sequence: TGTGCCAGCAGCCCCCGTGGCGGGACGGTCGCCTACGAGCAGTACTTC.

Only a few counts were recorded for this clonotype. The chain is built from TRBV20-1 and TRBJ2-7, with TRBD1 matching 9 bases. The CDR3 has 12 residues. The J segment lost 5 bases and the V segment lost 5 bases, leaving 4 bases of the junction unmatched. Germline V lookup: CDR1 DFQATT, CDR2 SNEGSKA (reference sequence). The CDR3 coding sequence is TGCAGTGCTCGGGACAGGGACCACGAGCAGTACTTC. This codes for CSARDRDHEQYF.

This clonotype showed up just a few times. The J gene is TRBJ1-6, the V gene TRBV20-1, with D unresolved. CDR3 length equals 15 residues. The germline V and J ends were trimmed by 0 bases and 0 bases, with 6 bases remaining between them. Per germline, CDR1 DFQATT and CDR2 SNEGSKA (reference sequence). The CDR3 here is CSAREGSSYNSPLHF. In DNA form, the CDR3 reads TGCAGTGCTAGAGAGGGTAGCTCCTATAATTCACCCCTCCACTTT.

This clonotype was seen a handful of times. The V gene is TRBV20-1, the J gene TRBJ2-3, with a weak D call TRBD2 (6 bases). CDR1 DFQATT and CDR2 SNEGSKA come from the germline V gene (reference sequence). V was clipped by 5 bases and J by 6 bases, with 18 bases between them. CDR3 size: 14 residues. CDR3 DNA sequence: TGCAGTGCTGCTGAGTGGAGGGCAACGGATACGCAGTATTTT. Its translation is CSAAEWRATDTQYF.

This clonotype has just a few counts. CDR3 in amino acids: CASSLLRTEAFF. CDR3 DNA: TGTGCCAGCAGCCTCCTTCGAACTGAAGCTTTCTTT. The V and J genes are TRBV5-6 and TRBJ1-1; D not resolved. This CDR3 spans 12 amino acids. The germline gives CDR1 SGHDT, CDR2 YYEEEE. Trimming cost V 4 bases and J 5 bases, with 9 bases left between them.